This is a list of T cell receptor beta chains from one sample in a study of blood T cells in healthy people across ages. TCRdb independently ran MiXCR on the 5' RACE reads; one entry per CDR3 protein. Here the sample spans hundreds of thousands of distinct CDR3 sequences, 40% to 50% being singletons. Sequencing was carried out using blood. All receptors derive from a man aged 55 to 70 in good health. CDR3s include the opening cysteine and the closing phenylalanine or tryptophan. D genes are given only for firm matches. For some rows the clone size is stated as once, few or many, or as a class when expanded; others skip it.

abundance: -
j_gene: TRBJ2-1
d_gene: TRBD2
v_gene: TRBV11-2
CDR3aa: CASSPQDSGGSEQFF
CDR3nt: TGTGCCAGCAGCCCCCAGGACAGCGGGGGAAGTGAGCAGTTCTTC

abundance: -
j_gene: TRBJ1-1
d_gene: -
v_gene: TRBV10-3
CDR3aa: CAISSLEGVGTEAFF
CDR3nt: TGTGCCATCAGTTCTCTCGAGGGGGTTGGCACTGAAGCTTTCTTT

abundance: -
j_gene: TRBJ1-2
d_gene: -
v_gene: TRBV6-2/TRBV6-3
CDR3aa: CAGSYGIGYTF
CDR3nt: TGTGCCGGCAGTTACGGCATCGGCTACACCTTC

abundance: -
j_gene: TRBJ2-3
d_gene: -
v_gene: TRBV13
CDR3aa: CASSLRGGADTQYF
CDR3nt: TGTGCCAGCAGCTTGAGGGGGGGGGCAGATACGCAGTATTTT

abundance: -
j_gene: TRBJ2-7
d_gene: TRBD2
v_gene: TRBV10-3
CDR3aa: CAISEGGLAAEQYF
CDR3nt: TGTGCCATCAGTGAGGGGGGACTAGCGGCCGAGCAGTACTTC

abundance: -
j_gene: TRBJ2-7
d_gene: -
v_gene: TRBV27
CDR3aa: CASSFSRGDFKYEQYF
CDR3nt: TGTGCCAGCAGTTTTTCTCGGGGAGACTTTAAATACGAGCAGTACTTC

abundance: -
j_gene: TRBJ2-5
d_gene: -
v_gene: TRBV10-3
CDR3aa: CAISESNPLGVIGNEQYF
CDR3nt: TGTGCCATCAGTGAGTCGAATCCGCTCGGGGTGATAGGCAATGAGCAGTACTTC

abundance: few
j_gene: TRBJ2-5
d_gene: TRBD2
v_gene: TRBV7-2
CDR3aa: CASSLVREGTQYF
CDR3nt: TGTGCCAGCAGCTTAGTTAGGGAGGGGACCCAGTACTTC

abundance: few
j_gene: TRBJ1-2
d_gene: TRBD1
v_gene: TRBV28
CDR3aa: CASSPFLGTGNWGYTF
CDR3nt: TGTGCCAGCAGCCCGTTTCTGGGGACAGGGAACTGGGGCTACACCTTC

abundance: many
j_gene: TRBJ2-1
d_gene: TRBD1
v_gene: TRBV27
CDR3aa: CASSQQGINEQFF
CDR3nt: TGTGCCAGCAGTCAACAGGGGATCAATGAGCAGTTCTTC

abundance: -
j_gene: TRBJ1-6
d_gene: -
v_gene: TRBV6-5
CDR3aa: CASSYGPHTGGLDSPLHF
CDR3nt: TGTGCCAGCAGTTACGGCCCACACACTGGGGGTCTTGATTCACCCCTCCACTTT

abundance: -
j_gene: TRBJ1-4
d_gene: -
v_gene: TRBV12-3/TRBV12-4
CDR3aa: CASSSLAGRPNENLFF
CDR3nt: TGTGCCAGCAGTTCCTTGGCAGGGCGGCCTAATGAAAACCTGTTTTTT

abundance: few
j_gene: TRBJ2-3
d_gene: TRBD1
v_gene: TRBV12-3/TRBV12-4
CDR3aa: CASSLKGQGQTDTQYF
CDR3nt: TGTGCCAGCAGCCTAAAGGGACAGGGACAAACAGATACGCAGTATTTT

abundance: -
j_gene: TRBJ1-2
d_gene: -
v_gene: TRBV5-6
CDR3aa: CASSLGENRGGYTF
CDR3nt: TGTGCCAGCAGCTTGGGAGAAAATCGGGGTGGCTACACCTTC

abundance: -
j_gene: TRBJ2-7
d_gene: -
v_gene: TRBV28
CDR3aa: CASSLAPPRSYEQYF
CDR3nt: TGTGCCAGCAGTTTAGCCCCCCCCCGCTCCTACGAGCAGTACTTC

abundance: few
j_gene: TRBJ2-7
d_gene: -
v_gene: TRBV7-2
CDR3aa: CASSLAAVTEQYF
CDR3nt: TGTGCCAGCAGCTTAGCGGCCGTAACCGAGCAGTACTTC